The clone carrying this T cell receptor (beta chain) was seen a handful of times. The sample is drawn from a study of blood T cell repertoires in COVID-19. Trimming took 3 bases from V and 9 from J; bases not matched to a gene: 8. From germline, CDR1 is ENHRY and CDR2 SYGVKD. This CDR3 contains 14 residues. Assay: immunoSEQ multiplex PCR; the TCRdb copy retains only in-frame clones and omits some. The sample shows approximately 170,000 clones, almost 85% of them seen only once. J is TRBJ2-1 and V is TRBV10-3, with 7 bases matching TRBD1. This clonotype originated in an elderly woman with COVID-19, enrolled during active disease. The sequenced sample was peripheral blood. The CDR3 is CAISEGQGVGEQFF. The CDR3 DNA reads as TGTGCCATCAGTGAAGGGCAGGGGGTTGGTGAGCAGTTCTTC.